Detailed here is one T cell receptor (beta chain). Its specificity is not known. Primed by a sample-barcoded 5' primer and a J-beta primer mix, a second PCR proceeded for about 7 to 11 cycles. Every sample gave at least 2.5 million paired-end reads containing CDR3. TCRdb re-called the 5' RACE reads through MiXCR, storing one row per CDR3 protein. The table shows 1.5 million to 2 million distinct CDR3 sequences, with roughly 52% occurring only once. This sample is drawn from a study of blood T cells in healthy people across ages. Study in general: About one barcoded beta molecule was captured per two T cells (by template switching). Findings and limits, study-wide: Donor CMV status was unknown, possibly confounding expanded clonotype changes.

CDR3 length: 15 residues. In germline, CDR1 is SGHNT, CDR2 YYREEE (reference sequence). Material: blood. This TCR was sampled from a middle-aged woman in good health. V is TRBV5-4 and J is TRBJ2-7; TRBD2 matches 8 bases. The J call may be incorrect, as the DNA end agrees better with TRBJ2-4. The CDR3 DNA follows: TGTGCCAGCAGCTTTCCGGGGGGGCTGGGAAACATTCAGTACTTC. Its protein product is CASSFPGGLGNIQYF.